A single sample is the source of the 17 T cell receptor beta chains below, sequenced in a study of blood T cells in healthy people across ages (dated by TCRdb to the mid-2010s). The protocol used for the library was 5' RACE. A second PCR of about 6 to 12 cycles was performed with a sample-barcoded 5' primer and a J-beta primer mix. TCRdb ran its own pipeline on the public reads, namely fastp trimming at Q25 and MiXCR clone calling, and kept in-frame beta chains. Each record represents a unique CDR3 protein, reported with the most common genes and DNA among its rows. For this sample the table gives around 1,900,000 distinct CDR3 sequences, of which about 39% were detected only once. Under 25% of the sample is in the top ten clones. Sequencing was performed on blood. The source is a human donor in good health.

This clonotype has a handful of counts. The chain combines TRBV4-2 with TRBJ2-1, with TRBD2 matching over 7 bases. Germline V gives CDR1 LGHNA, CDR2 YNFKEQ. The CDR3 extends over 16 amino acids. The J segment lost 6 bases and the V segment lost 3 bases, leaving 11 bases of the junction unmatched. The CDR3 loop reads CASSQESGEKTNEQFF. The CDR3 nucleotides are TGTGCCAGCAGCCAGGAGAGCGGGGAAAAGACCAATGAGCAGTTCTTC.

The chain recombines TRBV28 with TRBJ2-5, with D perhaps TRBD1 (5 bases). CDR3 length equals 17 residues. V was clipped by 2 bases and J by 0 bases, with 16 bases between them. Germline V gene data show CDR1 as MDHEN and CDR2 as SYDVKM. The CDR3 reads CASSLAMTDTYQETQYF. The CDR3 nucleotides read TGTGCCAGCAGTTTAGCTATGACAGACACATACCAAGAGACCCAGTACTTC. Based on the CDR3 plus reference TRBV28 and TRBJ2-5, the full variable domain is DVKVTQSSRYLVKRTGEKVFLECVQDMDHENMFWYRQDPGLGLRLIYFSYDVKMKEKGDIPEGYSVSREKKERFSLILESASTNQTSMYLCASSLAMTDTYQETQYFGPGTRLLVL.

Written as DNA, the CDR3 is TGCAGTGCTAGAAGGAACAGAGGCAATCAGCCCCAGCATTTT. The encoded protein is CSARRNRGNQPQHF. The genes are TRBV20-1 and TRBJ1-5; D not resolved. The germline V gene encodes CDR1 DFQATT and CDR2 SNEGSKA (reference sequence). Trimming stripped 2 bases from V and 2 bases from J, with 10 bases between. The CDR3 sequence is 14 residues long.

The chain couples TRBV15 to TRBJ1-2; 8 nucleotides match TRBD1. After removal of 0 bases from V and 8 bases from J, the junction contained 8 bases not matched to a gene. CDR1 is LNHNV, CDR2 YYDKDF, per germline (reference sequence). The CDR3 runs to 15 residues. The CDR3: CATSRDKGQGRGYTF. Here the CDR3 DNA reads TGTGCCACCAGCAGAGATAAAGGACAGGGTCGAGGCTACACCTTC.

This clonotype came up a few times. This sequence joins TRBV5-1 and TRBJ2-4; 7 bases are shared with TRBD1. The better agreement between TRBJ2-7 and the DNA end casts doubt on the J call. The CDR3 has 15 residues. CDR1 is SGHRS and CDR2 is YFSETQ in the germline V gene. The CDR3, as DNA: TGCGCCAGCAGCCCCGGGAAGGGGGCTCTCTACGAGCAGTACTTC. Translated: CASSPGKGALYEQYF.

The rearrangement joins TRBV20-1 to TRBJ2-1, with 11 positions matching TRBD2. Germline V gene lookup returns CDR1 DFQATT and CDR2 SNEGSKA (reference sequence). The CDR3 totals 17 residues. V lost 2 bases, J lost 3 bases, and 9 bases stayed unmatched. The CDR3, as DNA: TGCAGTGCTAGAAGTAGCGGGGGGGCCTATCACTACAATGAGCAGTTCTTC. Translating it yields CSARSSGGAYHYNEQFF.

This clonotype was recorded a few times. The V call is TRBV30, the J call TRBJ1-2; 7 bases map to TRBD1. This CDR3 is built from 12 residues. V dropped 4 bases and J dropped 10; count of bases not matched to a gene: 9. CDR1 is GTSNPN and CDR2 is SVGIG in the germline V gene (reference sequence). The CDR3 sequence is CAWNWQGVDYTF. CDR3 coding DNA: TGTGCCTGGAATTGGCAGGGGGTCGACTACACCTTC.

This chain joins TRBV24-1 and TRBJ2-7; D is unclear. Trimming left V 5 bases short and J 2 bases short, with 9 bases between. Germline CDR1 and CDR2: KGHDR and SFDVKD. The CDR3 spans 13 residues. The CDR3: CATSAGSTYEQYF. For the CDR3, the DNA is TGTGCCACCAGTGCAGGCAGTACCTACGAGCAGTACTTC.

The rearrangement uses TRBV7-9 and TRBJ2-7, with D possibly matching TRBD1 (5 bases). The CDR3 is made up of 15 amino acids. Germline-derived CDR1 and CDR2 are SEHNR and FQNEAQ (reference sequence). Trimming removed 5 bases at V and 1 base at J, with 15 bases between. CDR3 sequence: CASSPSQGPSYEQYF. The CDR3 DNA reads TGTGCCAGCAGCCCCAGTCAGGGTCCGTCCTACGAGCAGTACTTC.

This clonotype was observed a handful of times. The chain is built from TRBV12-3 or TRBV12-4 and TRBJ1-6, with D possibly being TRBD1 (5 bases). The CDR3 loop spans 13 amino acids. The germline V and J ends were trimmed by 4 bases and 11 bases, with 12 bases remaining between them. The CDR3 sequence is CASSSGEKAPLHF. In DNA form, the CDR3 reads TGTGCCAGCAGTTCGGGGGAGAAGGCACCCCTCCACTTT.

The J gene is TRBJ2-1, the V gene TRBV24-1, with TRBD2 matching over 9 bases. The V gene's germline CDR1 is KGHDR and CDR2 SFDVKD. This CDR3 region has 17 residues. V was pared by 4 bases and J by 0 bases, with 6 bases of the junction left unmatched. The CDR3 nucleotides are TGTGCCACCAGTGAGGGACTAGCTTTTAGCTCCTACAATGAGCAGTTCTTC. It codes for CATSEGLAFSSYNEQFF.

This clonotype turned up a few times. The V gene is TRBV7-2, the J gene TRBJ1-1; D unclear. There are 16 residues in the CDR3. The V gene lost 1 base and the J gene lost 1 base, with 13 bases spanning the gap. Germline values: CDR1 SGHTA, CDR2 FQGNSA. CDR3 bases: TGTGCCAGCAGCTTAGATCTGCCGATAAAGAACACTGAAGCTTTCTTT. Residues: CASSLDLPIKNTEAFF.

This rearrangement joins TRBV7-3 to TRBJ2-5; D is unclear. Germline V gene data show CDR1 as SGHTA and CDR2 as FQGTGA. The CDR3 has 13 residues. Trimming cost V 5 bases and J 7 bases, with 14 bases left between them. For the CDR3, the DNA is TGTGCCAGCAGCAAAGAAGACTGGGCGACCCAGTACTTC. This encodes CASSKEDWATQYF.

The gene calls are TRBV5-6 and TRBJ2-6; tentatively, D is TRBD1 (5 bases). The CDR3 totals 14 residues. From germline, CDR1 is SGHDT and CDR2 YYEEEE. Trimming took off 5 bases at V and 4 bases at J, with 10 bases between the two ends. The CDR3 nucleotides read TGTGCCAGCAGGCCAGGGTACGGGGCCAACGTCCTGACTTTC. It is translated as CASRPGYGANVLTF.

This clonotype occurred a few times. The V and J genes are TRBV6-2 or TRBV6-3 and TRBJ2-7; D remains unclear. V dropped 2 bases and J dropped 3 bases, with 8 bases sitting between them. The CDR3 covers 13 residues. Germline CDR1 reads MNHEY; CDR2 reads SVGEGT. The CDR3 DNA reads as TGTGCCAGCAGTTACGACGTGAGCTACGAGCAGTACTTC. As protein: CASSYDVSYEQYF.

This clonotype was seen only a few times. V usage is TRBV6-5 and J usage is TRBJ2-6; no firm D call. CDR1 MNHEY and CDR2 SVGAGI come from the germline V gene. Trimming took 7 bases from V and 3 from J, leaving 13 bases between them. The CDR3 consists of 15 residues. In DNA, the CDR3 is TGTGCCAGCACCGCATTCGGCCGTGGGGCCAACGTCCTGACTTTC. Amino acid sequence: CASTAFGRGANVLTF.

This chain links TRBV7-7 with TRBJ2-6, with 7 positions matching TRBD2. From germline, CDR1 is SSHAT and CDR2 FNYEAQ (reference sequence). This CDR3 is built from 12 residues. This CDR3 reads CASGQGANVLTF. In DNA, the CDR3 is TGTGCTAGCGGGCAGGGGGCCAACGTCCTGACTTTC.